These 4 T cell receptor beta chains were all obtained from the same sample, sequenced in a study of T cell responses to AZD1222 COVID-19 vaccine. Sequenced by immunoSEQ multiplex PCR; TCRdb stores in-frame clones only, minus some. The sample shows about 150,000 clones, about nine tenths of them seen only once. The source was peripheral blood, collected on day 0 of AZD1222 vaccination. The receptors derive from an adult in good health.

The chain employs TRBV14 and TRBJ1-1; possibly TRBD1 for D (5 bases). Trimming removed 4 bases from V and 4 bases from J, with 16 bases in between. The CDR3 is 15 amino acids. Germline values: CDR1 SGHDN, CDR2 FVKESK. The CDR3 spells CASSPTPGVGTEAFF. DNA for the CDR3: TGTGCCAGCAGCCCTACCCCGGGGGTGGGCACTGAAGCTTTCTTT.

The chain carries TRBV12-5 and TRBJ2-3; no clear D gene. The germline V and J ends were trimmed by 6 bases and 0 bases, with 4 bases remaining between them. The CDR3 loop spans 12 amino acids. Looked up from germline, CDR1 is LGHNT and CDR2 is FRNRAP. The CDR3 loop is CASGLSTDTQYF. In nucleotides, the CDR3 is TGTGCTAGTGGGTTAAGCACAGATACGCAGTATTTT.

In nucleotides, the CDR3 is TGTGCCAGCAGCCAATACGACAGGATGGACTATGGCTACACCTTC. This translates into CASSQYDRMDYGYTF. The chain links TRBV3-1 (or the pseudogene TRBV3-2) to TRBJ1-2, with TRBD1 as a possible D gene (6 bases). The germline CDR1 and CDR2 sequences are LGHDT and YNNKEL (reference sequence). This CDR3 comprises 15 residues. Between the trimmed V and J ends, which lost 2 bases and 3 bases, there was a span of 13 bases.

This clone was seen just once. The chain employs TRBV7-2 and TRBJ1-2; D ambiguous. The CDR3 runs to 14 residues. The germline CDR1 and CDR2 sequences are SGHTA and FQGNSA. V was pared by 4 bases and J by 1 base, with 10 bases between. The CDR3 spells CASSSRSFNYGYTF. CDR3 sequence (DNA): TGTGCCAGCAGCTCCCGCTCCTTTAACTATGGCTACACCTTC.